This TCR beta chain was sequenced for a study of blood T cell repertoires in COVID-19. CDR1 is MDHEN and CDR2 is SYDVKM in the germline V gene. This CDR3 has 15 residues. The trim removed 7 bases at V and 0 bases at J, leaving 6 bases unmatched. The table came from immunoSEQ multiplex PCR; TCRdb's copy has only in-frame clones and leaves some out. This table has 50,000 to 70,000 clones, around 90% appearing once. Input material: peripheral blood. This chain joins TRBV28 and TRBJ2-1; 7 bases align to TRBD2. The clonotype originates from a woman of 80 years or more with active COVID-19. This CDR3 reads CASINTGGSYNEQFF. The CDR3 bases are TGTGCCAGCATAAACACGGGAGGCTCCTACAATGAGCAGTTCTTC.